The clone carrying this T cell receptor beta chain was detected a few times. The antigen is undetermined. The data were taken from a study of T cells in Graves' hyperthyroidism and ophthalmopathy. Whole-study findings and limits: Through a model of 13 V-J features, ophthalmopathy was separated from stable hyperthyroidism.

Stable disease denoted Graves' hyperthyroidism without ophthalmopathy progression within 18 months. V dropped 4 bases and J dropped 3 bases, with 17 bases sitting between them. In germline, CDR1 is SGHDT, CDR2 YYEEEE. This CDR3 is built from 15 residues. RNA transcripts yielded amplified TCR beta CDR3 regions. With the HTBI primer set, the TCR CDR3 went through a first round of RT-PCR. Using its own MiXCR run on the multiplex PCR reads, TCRdb lists one record per CDR3 protein. The repertoire has about 840,000 distinct CDR3 sequences, roughly 37% of them found once; the top ten carry around 9.3%. Input material: blood. The receptor's source is a man aged 18 to 30 with Graves' hyperthyroidism. V usage is TRBV5-6 and J usage is TRBJ2-7; D perhaps matches TRBD2 (5 bases). The CDR3 loop is CASSLDLTKGYEQYF. CDR3 sequence (DNA): TGTGCCAGCAGCCTAGACTTGACTAAAGGCTACGAGCAGTACTTC.